This T cell receptor (beta chain) was observed in a study of T cells after yellow fever vaccination. Notes on the study in general: The secondary T-cell response peaked on day 5, not day 15, but was weaker.

TCRdb re-derived calls from the 5' RACE reads in MiXCR, one entry per CDR3 protein. The sample has 510,000 or so distinct CDR3 sequences; approximately 21% are singletons. The CDR3 is 17 residues long. Germline CDR1 MNHEY, CDR2 SVGAGI. Trimming cost V 2 bases and J 8 bases, with 21 bases left between them. This clonotype turned up a few times. Antigen unknown. The chain links TRBV6-5 to TRBJ1-4; TRBD1 might be the D (5 bases). This clonotype originated in a young man who received the YFV17D yellow fever vaccine. The material was PBMCs, obtained 15 days after the yellow fever booster vaccination. CDR3 DNA sequence: TGTGCCAGCAGTTACAACCCTGTGCCAGGGTCCGAGGAAAAACTGTTTTTT. It translates to CASSYNPVPGSEEKLFF.